This T cell receptor beta chain comes out of a study of cytomegalovirus exposure and HLA in healthy donors. With 8 bases removed from V and 0 bases from J, the gap between germline ends came to 11 bases. The CDR3 extends over 14 amino acids. CDR1 WSHSY and CDR2 SAAADI come from the germline V gene. Both 60 Vbeta primers and 13 Jbeta primers went into the PCR. Clones were read by immunoSEQ multiplex PCR, and TCRdb kept only the in-frame ones, dropping some. Here the sample spans 95,000 to 100,000 clones, roughly 74% being singletons. V and J are TRBV10-2 and TRBJ1-3; no reliable D call. Specimen: PBMCs. This clonotype originated in a woman aged 40 to 50 in good health and CMV-seronegative. The CDR3 sequence is CASSPGNSGNTIYF. The CDR3 nucleotides are TGCGCCAGCTCCCCAGGAAACTCTGGAAACACCATATATTTT.